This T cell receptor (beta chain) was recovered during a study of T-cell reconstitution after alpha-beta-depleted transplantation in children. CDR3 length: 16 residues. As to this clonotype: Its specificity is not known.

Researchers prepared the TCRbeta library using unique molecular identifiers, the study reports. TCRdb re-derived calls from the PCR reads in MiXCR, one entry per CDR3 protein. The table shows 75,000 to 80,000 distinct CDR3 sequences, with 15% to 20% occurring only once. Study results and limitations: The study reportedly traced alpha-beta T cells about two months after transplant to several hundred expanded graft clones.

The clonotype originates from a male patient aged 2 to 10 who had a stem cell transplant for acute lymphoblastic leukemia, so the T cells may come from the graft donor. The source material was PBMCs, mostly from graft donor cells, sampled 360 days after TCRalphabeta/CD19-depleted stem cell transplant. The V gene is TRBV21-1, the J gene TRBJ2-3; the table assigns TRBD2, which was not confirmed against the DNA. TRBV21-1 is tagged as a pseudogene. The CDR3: CASSKSRTSLTDTQYF. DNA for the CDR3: TGTGCCAGCAGCAAATCCCGGACTAGTCTCACAGATACGCAGTATTTT.